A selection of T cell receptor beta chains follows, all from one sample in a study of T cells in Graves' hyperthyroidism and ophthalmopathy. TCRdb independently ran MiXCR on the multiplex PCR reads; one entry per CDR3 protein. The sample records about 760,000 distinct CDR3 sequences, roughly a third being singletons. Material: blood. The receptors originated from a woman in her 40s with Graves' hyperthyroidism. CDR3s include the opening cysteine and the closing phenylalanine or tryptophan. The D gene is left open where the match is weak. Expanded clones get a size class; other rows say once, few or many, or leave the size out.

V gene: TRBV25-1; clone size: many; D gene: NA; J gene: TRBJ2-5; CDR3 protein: CASRGAIGETQYF; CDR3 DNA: TGTGCCAGCCGAGGGGCCATAGGAGAGACCCAGTACTTC
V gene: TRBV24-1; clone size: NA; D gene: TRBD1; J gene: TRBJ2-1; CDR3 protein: CATSDVPGQGGYNEQFF; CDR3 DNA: TGTGCCACCAGCGATGTCCCGGGACAGGGGGGCTACAATGAGCAGTTCTTC
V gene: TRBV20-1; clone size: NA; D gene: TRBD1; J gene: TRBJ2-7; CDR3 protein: CSARGDRGSYEQHF; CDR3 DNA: TGCAGTGCTAGGGGTGACAGGGGGTCCTACGAGCAGCACTTC
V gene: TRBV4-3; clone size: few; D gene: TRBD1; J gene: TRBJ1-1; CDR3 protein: CASSHGPGQGAAEAFF; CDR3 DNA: TGCGCCAGCAGCCACGGACCGGGACAGGGGGCTGCTGAAGCTTTCTTT
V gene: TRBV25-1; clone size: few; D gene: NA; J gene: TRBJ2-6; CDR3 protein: CASSESSLRWGDSGANVLTF; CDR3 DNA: TGTGCCAGCAGTGAATCATCCCTGAGGTGGGGGGACTCTGGGGCCAACGTCCTGACTTTC
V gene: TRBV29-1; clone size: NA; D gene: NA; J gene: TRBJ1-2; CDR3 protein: CSANREVNYGYTF; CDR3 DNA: TGCAGCGCAAACAGGGAAGTTAACTATGGCTACACCTTC
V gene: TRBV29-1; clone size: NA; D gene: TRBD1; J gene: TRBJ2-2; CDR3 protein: CSVETGQGKTGELFF; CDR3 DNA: TGCAGCGTGGAAACGGGACAGGGAAAAACCGGGGAGCTGTTTTTT
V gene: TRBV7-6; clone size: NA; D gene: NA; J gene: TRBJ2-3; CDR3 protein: CASSSGPTDTQYF; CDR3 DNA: TGTGCCAGCAGCTCGGGGCCCACAGATACGCAGTATTTT
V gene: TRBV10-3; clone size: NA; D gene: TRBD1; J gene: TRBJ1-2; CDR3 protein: CAISPQGQGYGYTF; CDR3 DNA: TGTGCCATCAGTCCCCAGGGACAGGGGTATGGCTACACCTTC
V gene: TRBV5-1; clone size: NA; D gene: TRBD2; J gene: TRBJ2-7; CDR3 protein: CASSQLAGVEGLDEQYF; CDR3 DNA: TGCGCCAGCTCCCAATTAGCGGGAGTCGAAGGGCTCGACGAGCAGTACTTC
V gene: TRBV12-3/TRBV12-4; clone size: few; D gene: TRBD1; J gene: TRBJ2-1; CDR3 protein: CASGGQEFGEQFF; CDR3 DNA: TGTGCCAGCGGGGGACAGGAGTTTGGTGAGCAGTTCTTC
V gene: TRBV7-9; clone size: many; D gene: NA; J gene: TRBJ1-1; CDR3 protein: CASSLGAATEAFF; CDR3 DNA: TGTGCCAGCAGCTTGGGGGCCGCCACTGAAGCTTTCTTT
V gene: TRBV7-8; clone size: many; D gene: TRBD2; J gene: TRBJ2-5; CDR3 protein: CASSLTSEQETQYF; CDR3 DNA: TGTGCCAGCAGCTTAACTAGCGAACAAGAGACCCAGTACTTC
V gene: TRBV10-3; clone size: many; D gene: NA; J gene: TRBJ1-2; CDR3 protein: CAISAQGTYGYTF; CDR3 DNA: TGTGCCATCAGTGCCCAGGGGACCTATGGCTACACCTTC
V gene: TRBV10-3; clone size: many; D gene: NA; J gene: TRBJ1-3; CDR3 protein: CAISGQGISGNTIYF; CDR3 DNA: TGTGCCATCAGTGGTCAGGGGATCTCTGGAAACACCATATATTTT
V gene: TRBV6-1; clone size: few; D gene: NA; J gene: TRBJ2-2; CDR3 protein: CASSGLAHRELFF; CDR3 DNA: TGTGCCAGCTCGGGACTTGCCCACCGGGAGCTGTTTTTT
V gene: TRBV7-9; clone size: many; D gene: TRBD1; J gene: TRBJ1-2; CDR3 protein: CASSFDRGPRHGYTF; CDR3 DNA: TGTGCCAGCAGCTTCGACAGGGGGCCTCGTCATGGCTACACCTTC
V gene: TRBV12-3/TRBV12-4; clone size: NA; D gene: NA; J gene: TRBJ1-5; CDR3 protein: CASSFISGPNQPQHF; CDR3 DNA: TGTGCCAGCAGTTTTATCTCGGGCCCCAATCAGCCCCAGCATTTT
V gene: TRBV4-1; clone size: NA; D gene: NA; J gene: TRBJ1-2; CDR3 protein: CASSQDWTLYGYTF; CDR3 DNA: TGCGCCAGCAGCCAAGATTGGACCTTGTATGGCTACACCTTC
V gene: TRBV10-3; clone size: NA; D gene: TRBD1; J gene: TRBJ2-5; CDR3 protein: CAISGWTGAGETQYF; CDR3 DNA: TGTGCCATCAGTGGCTGGACAGGGGCCGGAGAGACCCAGTACTTC
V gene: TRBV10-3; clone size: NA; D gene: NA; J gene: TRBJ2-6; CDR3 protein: CAIGGNVLTF; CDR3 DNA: TGTGCCATAGGGGGAAACGTCCTGACTTTC
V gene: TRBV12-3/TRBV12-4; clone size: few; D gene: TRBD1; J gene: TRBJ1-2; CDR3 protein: CASSRQGAKGYTF; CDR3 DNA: TGTGCCAGCAGTCGACAGGGGGCCAAAGGCTACACCTTC
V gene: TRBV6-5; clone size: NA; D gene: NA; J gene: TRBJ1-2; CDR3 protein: CASSYSGAVDDYTF; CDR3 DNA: TGTGCCAGCAGTTACTCGGGGGCCGTAGATGACTACACCTTC
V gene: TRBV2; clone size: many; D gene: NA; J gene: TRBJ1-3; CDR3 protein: CASSASSSGNTIYF; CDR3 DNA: TGTGCCAGCAGTGCCTCCAGCTCTGGAAACACCATATATTTT
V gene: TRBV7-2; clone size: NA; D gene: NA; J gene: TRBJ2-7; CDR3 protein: CVGEVKYF; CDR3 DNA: TGTGTGGGTGAGGTGAAGTACTTC
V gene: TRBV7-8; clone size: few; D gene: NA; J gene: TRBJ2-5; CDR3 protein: CASSRSRDWRAETQYF; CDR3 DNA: TGTGCCAGCAGCCGATCCCGGGACTGGCGAGCTGAGACCCAGTACTTC
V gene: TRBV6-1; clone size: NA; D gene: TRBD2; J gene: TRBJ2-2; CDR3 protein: CASKPRSPRLAGVYLGELFF; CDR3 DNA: TGTGCCAGCAAACCAAGATCCCCTCGGCTAGCGGGAGTTTATCTCGGGGAGCTGTTTTTT
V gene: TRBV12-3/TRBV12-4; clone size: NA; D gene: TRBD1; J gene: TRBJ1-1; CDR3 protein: CASSPRTGGQSNTEAFF; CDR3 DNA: TGTGCCAGCAGTCCCCGGACAGGGGGACAATCGAACACTGAAGCTTTCTTT
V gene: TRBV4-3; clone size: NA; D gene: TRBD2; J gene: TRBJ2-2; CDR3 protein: CASSQEIAGVTGELFF; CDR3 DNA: TGCGCCAGCAGCCAGGAGATAGCGGGGGTCACCGGGGAGCTGTTTTTT
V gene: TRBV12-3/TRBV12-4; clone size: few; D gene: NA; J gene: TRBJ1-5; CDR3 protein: CASSQGPGSNQPQHF; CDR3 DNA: TGTGCCAGCAGCCAGGGACCGGGCAGCAATCAGCCCCAGCATTTT
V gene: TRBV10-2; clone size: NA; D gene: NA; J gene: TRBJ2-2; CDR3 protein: CASSEQGEGANVLTFGAGTGELFF; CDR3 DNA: NA
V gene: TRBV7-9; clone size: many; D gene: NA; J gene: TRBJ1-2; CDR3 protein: CASSLAGTNSIYGYTF; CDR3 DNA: TGTGCCAGCAGCTTAGCCGGGACAAACTCGATCTATGGCTACACCTTC
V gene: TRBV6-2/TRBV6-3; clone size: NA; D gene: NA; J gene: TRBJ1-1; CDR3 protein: CASSYKGTEAFF; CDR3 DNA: TGTGCCAGCAGTTACAAAGGGACTGAAGCTTTCTTT
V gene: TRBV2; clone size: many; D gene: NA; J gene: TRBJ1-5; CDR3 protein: CASSEAADSNQPQHF; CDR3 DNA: TGTGCCAGCAGTGAAGCGGCAGATAGCAATCAGCCCCAGCATTTT
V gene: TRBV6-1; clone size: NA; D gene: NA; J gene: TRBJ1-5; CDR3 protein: CASSEIVKVNQPQHF; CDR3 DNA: TGTGCCAGCAGTGAAATTGTCAAGGTAAACCAGCCCCAGCATTTT
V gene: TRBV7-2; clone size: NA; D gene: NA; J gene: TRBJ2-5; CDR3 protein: CASSSYETQYF; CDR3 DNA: TGTGCCAGCAGCTCCTACGAGACCCAGTACTTC
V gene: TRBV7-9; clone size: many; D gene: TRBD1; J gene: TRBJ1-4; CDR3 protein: CASTIEGQGPEKLFF; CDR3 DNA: TGTGCCAGCACCATCGAGGGACAGGGCCCTGAAAAACTGTTTTTT
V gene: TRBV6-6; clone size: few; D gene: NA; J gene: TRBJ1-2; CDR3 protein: CASRRNTNYGYTF; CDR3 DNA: TGTGCCAGCAGACGGAATACTAACTATGGCTACACCTTC
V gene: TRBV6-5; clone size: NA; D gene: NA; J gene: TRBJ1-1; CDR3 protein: CASREVRGEAFF; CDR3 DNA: TGTGCCAGCAGAGAGGTACGTGGTGAAGCTTTCTTT
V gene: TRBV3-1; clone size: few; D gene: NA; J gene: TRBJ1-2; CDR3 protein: CASSRGDGRYGYTF; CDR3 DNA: TGTGCCAGCAGCCGCGGGGACGGACGCTATGGCTACACCTTC
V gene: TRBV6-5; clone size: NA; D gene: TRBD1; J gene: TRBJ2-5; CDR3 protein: CAVTGGERKETQYF; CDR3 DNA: TGTGCCGTAACAGGGGGCGAACGAAAAGAGACCCAGTACTTC
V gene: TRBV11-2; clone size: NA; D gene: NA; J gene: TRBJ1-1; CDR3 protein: CASSSHRVMNTEAFF; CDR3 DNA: TGTGCCAGCAGCTCACACCGGGTTATGAACACTGAAGCTTTCTTT